This T cell receptor (beta chain) was identified in a study of T cells in Graves' hyperthyroidism and ophthalmopathy. In regard to this clonotype: The antigen is unknown.

There were TCR beta CDR3 regions amplified from RNA transcripts. The HTBI set primed first-round TCR CDR3 RT-PCR. MiXCR was run by TCRdb on the multiplex PCR reads, yielding one entry per CDR3 protein. The sample lists about 610,000 distinct CDR3 sequences; roughly 14% were seen once. Those patients with uncontrolled infection, other autoimmune disease, pregnancy or lactation were excluded. CDR3 size: 15 residues. Trimming stripped 0 bases from V and 7 bases from J, with 15 bases between. Per germline, CDR1 LGHNA and CDR2 YNFKEQ. Overall study results and limits: Most clonotypes expanded in thyroid above 0.001 were likewise present in blood.

The rearrangement joins TRBV4-2 to TRBJ1-2; D is perhaps TRBD1 (5 bases). This receptor was identified in a woman aged 40 to 55 with Graves' ophthalmopathy. The specimen was blood. As DNA, the CDR3 is TGTGCCAGCAGCCAAGAGGGCAGGGAGTTAGGTGGCTACACCTTC. Its translation: CASSQEGRELGGYTF.